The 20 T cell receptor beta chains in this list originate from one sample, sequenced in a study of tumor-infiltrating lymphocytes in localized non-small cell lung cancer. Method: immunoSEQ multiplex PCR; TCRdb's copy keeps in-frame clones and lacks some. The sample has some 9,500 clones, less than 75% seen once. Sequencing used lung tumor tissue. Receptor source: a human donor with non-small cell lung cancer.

The CDR3 coding sequence is TGTGCCAGCAGTGATCCCAACAGCTACGAGCAGTACTTC. This codes for CASSDPNSYEQYF. V usage is TRBV25-1 and J usage is TRBJ2-7; no firm D call. This CDR3 region has 13 residues. Trimming removed 3 bases at V and 3 bases at J, with 9 bases between. The germline V gene has CDR1 MGHDK and CDR2 SYGVNS.

This CDR3 reads CASSLGTEKRETQYF. The CDR3 nucleotides read TGCGCCAGCAGCTTGGGGACCGAGAAAAGGGAGACCCAGTACTTC. The J gene is TRBJ2-5, the V gene TRBV5-1; D is undetermined. The CDR3 is 15 residues long. Trimming took off 0 bases at V and 5 bases at J, with 14 bases between the two ends. Germline CDR1 is SGHRS and CDR2 is YFSETQ.

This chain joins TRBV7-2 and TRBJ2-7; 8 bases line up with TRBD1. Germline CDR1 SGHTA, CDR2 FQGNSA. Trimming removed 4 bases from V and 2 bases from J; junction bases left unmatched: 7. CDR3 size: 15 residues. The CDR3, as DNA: TGTGCCAGCAGCTCCTCTAGGACAGGGACCTACGAGCAGTACTTC. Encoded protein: CASSSSRTGTYEQYF.

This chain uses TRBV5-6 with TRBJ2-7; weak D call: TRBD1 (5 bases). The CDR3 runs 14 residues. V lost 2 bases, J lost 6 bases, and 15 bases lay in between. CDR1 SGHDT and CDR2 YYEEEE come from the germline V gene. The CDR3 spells CASSLTTGFVEQYF. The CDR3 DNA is TGTGCCAGCAGCTTAACCACAGGATTTGTCGAGCAGTACTTC.

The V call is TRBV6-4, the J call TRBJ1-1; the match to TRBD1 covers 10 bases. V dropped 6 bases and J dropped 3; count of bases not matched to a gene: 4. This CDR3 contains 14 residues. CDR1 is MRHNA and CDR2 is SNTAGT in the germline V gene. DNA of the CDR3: TGTGCCAGCAGGCGACAGGGGGCCGACACTGAAGCTTTCTTT. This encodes CASRRQGADTEAFF.

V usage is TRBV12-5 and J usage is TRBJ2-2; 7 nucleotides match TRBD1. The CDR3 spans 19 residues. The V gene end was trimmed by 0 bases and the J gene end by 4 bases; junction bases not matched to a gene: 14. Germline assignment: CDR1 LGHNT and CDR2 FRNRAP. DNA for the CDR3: TGTGCTAGTGGTTTGGTCCAGTCCTCACAGGGGTGGTCCACCGGGGAGCTGTTTTTT. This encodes CASGLVQSSQGWSTGELFF.

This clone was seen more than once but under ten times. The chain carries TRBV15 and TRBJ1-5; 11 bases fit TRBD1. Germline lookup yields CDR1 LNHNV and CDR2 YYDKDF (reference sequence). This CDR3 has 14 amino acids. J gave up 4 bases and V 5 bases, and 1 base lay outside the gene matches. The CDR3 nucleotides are TGTGCCACCAGCGGGACAGGGGGTAATCAGCCCCAGCATTTT. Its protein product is CATSGTGGNQPQHF.

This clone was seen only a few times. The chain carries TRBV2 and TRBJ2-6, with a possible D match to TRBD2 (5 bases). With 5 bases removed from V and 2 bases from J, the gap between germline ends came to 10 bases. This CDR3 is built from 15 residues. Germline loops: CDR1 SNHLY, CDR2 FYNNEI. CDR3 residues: CASSRGIPGANVLTF. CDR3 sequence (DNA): TGTGCCAGCAGTCGAGGGATCCCTGGGGCCAACGTCCTGACTTTC.

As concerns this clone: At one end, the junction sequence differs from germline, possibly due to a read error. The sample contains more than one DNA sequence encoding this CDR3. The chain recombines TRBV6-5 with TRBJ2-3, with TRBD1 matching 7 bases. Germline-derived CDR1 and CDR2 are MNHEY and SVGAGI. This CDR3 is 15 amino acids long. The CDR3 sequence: CASSVQGQSTDTQYF. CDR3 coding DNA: TGTGCCAGCAGCGTACAGGGGCAAAGCACGGATACGCAGTATTTT.

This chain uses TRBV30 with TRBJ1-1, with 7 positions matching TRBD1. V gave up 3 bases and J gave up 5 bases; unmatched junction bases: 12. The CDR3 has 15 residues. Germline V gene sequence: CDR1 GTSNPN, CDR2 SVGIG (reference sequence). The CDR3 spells CAWRPLVTGRTEAFF. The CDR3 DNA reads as TGTGCCTGGAGACCCTTGGTGACAGGGAGGACTGAAGCTTTCTTT.

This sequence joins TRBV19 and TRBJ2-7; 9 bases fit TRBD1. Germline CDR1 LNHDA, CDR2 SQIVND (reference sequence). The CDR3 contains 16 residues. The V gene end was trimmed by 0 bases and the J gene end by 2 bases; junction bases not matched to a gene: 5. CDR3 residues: CASSIEPGQGTYEQYF. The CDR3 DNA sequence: TGTGCCAGTAGTATAGAACCAGGACAGGGGACCTACGAGCAGTACTTC. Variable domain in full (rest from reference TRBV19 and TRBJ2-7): DGGITQSPKYLFRKEGQNVTLSCEQNLNHDAMYWYRQDPGQGLRLIYYSQIVNDFQKGDIAEGYSVSREKKESFPLTVTSAQKNPTAFYLCASSIEPGQGTYEQYFGPGTRLTVT.

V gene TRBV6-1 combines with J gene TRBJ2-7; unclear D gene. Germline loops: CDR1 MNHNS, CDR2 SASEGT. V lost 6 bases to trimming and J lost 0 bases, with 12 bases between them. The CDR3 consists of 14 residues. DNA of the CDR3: TGTGCCAGCAGAAGGGCGGTAAGCTCCTACGAGCAGTACTTC. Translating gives CASRRAVSSYEQYF.

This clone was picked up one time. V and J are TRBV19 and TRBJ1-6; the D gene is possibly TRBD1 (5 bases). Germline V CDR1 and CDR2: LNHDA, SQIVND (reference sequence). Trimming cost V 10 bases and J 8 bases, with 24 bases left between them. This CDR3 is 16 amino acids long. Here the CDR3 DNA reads TGTGCCACCCATCCGGGACCGCACCTCCTTTATTCACCCCTCCACTTT. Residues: CATHPGPHLLYSPLHF. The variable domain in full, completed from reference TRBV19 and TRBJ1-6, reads DGGITQSPKYLFRKEGQNVTLSCEQNLNHDAMYWYRQDPGQGLRLIYYSQIVNDFQKGDIAEGYSVSREKKESFPLTVTSAQKNPTAFYLCATHPGPHLLYSPLHFGNGTRLTVT.

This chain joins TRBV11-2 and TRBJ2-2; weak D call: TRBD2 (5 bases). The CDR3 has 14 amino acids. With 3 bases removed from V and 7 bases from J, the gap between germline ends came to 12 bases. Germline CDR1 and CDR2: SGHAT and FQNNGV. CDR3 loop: CASSFSGINGELFF. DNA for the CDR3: TGTGCCAGCAGCTTTTCGGGGATCAACGGGGAGCTGTTTTTT.

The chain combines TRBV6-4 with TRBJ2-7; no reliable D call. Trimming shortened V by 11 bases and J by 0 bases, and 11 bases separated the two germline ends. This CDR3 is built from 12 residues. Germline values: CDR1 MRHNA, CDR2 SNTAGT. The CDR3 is CALDEASYEQYF. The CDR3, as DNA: TGTGCCTTAGACGAAGCCTCCTACGAGCAGTACTTC.

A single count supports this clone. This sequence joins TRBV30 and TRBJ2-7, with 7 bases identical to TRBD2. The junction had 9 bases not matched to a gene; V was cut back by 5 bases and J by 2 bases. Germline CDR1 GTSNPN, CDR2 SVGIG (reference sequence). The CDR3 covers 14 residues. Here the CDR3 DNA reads TGTGCCTGGGAGCGGGACGGTCCACCCTACGAGCAGTACTTC. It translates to CAWERDGPPYEQYF.

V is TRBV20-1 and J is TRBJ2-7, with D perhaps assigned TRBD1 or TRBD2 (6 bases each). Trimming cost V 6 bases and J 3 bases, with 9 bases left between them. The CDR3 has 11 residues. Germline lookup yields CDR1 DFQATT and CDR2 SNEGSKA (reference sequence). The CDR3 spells CSARDNYEQYF. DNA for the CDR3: TGCAGTGCGCGGGACAACTACGAGCAGTACTTC.

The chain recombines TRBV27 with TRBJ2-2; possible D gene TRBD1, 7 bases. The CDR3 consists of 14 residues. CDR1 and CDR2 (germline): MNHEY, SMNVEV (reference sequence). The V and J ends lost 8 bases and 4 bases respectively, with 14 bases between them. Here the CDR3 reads CASRQGGGTGELFF. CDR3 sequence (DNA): TGTGCCAGCCGTCAGGGGGGCGGCACCGGGGAGCTGTTTTTT.

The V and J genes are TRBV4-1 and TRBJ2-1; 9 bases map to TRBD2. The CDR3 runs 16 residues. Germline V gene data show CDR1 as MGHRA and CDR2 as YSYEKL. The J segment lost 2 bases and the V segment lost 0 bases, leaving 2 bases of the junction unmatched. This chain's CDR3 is CASSQDQRGAYNEQFF. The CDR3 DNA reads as TGCGCCAGCAGCCAAGACCAGCGGGGGGCCTACAATGAGCAGTTCTTC.

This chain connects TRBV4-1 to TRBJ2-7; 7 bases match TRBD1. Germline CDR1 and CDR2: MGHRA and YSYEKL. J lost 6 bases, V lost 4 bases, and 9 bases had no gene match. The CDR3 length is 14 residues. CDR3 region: CASSPSRGQAEQYF. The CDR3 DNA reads TGCGCCAGCAGCCCGTCCCGCGGACAGGCCGAGCAGTACTTC.